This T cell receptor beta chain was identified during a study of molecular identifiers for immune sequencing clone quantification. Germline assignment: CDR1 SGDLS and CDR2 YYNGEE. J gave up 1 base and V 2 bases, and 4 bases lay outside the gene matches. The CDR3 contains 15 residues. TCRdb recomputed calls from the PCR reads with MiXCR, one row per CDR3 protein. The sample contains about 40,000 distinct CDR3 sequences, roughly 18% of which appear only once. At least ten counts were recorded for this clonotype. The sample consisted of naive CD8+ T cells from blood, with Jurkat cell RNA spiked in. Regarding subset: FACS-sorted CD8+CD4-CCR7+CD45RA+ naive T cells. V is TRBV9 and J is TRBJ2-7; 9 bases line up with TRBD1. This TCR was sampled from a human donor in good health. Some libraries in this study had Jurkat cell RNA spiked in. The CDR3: CASSVSGTGSYEQYF. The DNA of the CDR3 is TGTGCCAGCAGCGTCTCCGGGACAGGGTCCTACGAGCAGTACTTC. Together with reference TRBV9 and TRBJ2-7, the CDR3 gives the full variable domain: DSGVTQTPKHLITATGQRVTLRCSPRSGDLSVYWYQQSLDQGLQFLIQYYNGEERAKGNILERFSAQQFPDLHSELNLSSLELGDSALYFCASSVSGTGSYEQYFGPGTRLTVT.